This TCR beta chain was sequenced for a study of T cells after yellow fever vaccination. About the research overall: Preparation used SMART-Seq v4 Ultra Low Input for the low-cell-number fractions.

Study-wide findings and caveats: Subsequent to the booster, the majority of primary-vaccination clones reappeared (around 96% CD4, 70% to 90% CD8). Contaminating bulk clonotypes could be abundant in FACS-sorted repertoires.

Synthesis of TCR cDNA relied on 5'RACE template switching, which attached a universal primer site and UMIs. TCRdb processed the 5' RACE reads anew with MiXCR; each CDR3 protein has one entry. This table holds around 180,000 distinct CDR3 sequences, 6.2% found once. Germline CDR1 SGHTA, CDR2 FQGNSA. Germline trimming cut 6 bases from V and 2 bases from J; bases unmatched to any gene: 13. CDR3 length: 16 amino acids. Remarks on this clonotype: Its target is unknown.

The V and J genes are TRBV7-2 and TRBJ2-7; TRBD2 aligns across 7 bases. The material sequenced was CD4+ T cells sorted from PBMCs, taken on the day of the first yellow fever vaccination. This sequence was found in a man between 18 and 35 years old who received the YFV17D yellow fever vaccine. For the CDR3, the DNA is TGTGCCAGCAGACTGACCCCAGGGAGGGGAACCTACGAGCAGTACTTC. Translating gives CASRLTPGRGTYEQYF.